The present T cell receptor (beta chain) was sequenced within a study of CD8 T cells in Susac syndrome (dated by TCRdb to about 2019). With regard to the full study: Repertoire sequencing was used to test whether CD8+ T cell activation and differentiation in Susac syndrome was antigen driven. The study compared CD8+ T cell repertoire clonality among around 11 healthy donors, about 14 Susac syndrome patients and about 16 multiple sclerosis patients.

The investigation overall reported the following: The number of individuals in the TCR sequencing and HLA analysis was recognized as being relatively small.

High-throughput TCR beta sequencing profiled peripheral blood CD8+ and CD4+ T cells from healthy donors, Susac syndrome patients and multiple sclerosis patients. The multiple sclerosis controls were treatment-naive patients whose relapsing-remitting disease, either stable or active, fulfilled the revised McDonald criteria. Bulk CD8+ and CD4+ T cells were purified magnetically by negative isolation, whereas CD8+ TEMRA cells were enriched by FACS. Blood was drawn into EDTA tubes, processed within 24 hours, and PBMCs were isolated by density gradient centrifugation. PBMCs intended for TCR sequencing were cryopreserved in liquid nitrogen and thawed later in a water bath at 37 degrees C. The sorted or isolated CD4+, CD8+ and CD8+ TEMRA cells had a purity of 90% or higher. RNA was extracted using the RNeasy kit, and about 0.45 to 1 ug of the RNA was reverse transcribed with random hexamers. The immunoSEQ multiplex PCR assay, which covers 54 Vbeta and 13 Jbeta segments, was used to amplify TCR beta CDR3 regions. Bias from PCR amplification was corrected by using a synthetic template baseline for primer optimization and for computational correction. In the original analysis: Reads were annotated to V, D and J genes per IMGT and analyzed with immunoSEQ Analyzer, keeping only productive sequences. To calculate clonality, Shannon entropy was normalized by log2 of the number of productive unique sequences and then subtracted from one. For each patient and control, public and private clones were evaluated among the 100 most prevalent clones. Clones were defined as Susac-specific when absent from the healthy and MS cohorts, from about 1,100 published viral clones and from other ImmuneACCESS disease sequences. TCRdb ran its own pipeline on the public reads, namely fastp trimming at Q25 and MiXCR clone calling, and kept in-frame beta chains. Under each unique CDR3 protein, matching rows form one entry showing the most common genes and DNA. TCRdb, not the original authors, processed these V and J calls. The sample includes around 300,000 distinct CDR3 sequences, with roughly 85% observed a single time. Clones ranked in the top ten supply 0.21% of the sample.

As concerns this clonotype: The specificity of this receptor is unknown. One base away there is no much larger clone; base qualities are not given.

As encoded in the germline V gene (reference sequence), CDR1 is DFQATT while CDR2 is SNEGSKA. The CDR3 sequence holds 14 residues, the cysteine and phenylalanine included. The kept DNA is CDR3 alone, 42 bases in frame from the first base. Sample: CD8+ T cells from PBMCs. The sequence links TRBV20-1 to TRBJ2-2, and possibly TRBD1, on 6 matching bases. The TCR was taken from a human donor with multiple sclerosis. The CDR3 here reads CGEGVSSSAGELFF. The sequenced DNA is TGCGGCGAGGGGGTGTCGTCGAGTGCCGGGGAGCTGTTTTTT.